This record looks at one T cell receptor beta chain sequence and its context. This clone is classified as medium-sized (0.01 to 0.1%). This clone's antigen is unknown. Per-base quality was not reported, and no clone a single base away is much larger than it. The treatment or condition label, read with the paper, signifies: randomized to nivolumab then ipilimumab (arm A) or the reverse (arm B). None of the patients in the trial had previously been given DNA-damaging chemotherapy. Thawed PBMCs were sorted on a FACS Aria II flow cytometer to isolate live CD3+CD8+ cells negative for CD19 and CD56. CheckMate 064, a randomized, open-label phase II trial of sequential checkpoint blockade, was the source of the samples, all of which came from patients with melanoma. Peripheral blood mononuclear cells were obtained through leukapheresis, purified using Ficoll-Paque, and frozen in human serum containing approximately 11% DMSO. Purity of sorted blood CD3+CD8+ cells was verified at >95% immediately after sorting, followed by DNA extraction.

TCRbeta CDR3 regions were immunosequenced from genomic DNA with the immunoSEQ Assay. Before high-throughput sequencing, the genomic DNA was amplified using bias-controlled multiplex PCR. On the authors' methods: To quantify the absolute abundance of each unique TCRbeta CDR3 region, the sequences were collapsed and filtered. Clonality, defined as 1 minus Pielou's evenness, was calculated using only productive rearrangements. Clones with significantly greater frequencies in on-treatment versus baseline samples were identified using a previously published method. TCRdb retrieved this table from immuneACCESS and kept in-frame rearrangements only. Not all clones are present; in checked studies, unresolved V genes account for under half, and no reason is known for the remainder. The D gene and trimming were derived from the DNA, and the V and J assignments and clone size from that table. The sample has 25,000 to 35,000 clones on record, 83% of them singletons. The ten largest clones add up to about a sixth of the sample.

The data were obtained in a study of sequential checkpoint blockade in melanoma (dated by TCRdb to the late 2010s). Notes on the research overall: In a 1:1 randomization, patients received either first-line nivolumab then ipilimumab (arm A) or ipilimumab then nivolumab (arm B). Maintenance nivolumab was given following each of the two trial sequences. Overall study results and their limits: The model for predicting response that combines TCR metrics with mutation burden needs to be validated in larger, independent patient cohorts.

From a lookup of the germline V gene (reference sequence), CDR1 and CDR2 are SGHKS and YYEKEE. From the cysteine through the phenylalanine, the CDR3 covers 13 amino acids. The only DNA kept is the CDR3, 39 bases in frame from the first base. V and J are truncated by 5 bases and 4 bases respectively, leaving an intervening sequence of 10 bases. Material: CD8+ T cells sorted from blood (inferred from file names), obtained from a patient given nivolumab and ipilimumab in sequence. The V gene is TRBV5-5 and the J gene is TRBJ1-5, with the identity of the D gene unclear. The sequence was obtained from a human donor with melanoma. DNA sequence: TGTGCCAGCAGTTTAGACTGGAATCAGCCCCAGCATTTT. This sequence encodes CASSLDWNQPQHF.